The 13 T cell receptor beta chains below come from one sample, sequenced in a study of blood T cell repertoires in COVID-19. Assay: immunoSEQ multiplex PCR; the TCRdb copy retains only in-frame clones and omits some. The data contain over 250,000 clones, about nine tenths of them singletons. The source material was peripheral blood. Receptor source: a woman between 35 and 50 years old who had recovered from COVID-19.

This rearrangement joins TRBV11-2 to TRBJ1-4, with D possibly matching TRBD1 (5 bases). The length of the CDR3 is 17 residues. V shed 2 bases and J shed 4 bases, with 17 bases lying between them. Germline CDR1 is SGHAT and CDR2 is FQNNGV. CDR3 region: CASSLRRGPTGNEKLFF. CDR3 DNA: TGTGCCAGCAGCTTAAGGAGGGGACCCACGGGTAATGAAAAACTGTTTTTT. The variable domain in full, completed from reference TRBV11-2 and TRBJ1-4, reads EAGVAQSPRYKIIEKRQSVAFWCNPISGHATLYWYQQILGQGPKLLIQFQNNGVVDDSQLPKDRFSAERLKGVDSTLKIQPAKLEDSAVYLCASSLRRGPTGNEKLFFGSGTQLSVL.

This chain joins TRBV27 and TRBJ2-7; 7 nucleotides agree with TRBD1. Trimming took 9 bases from V and 12 from J; bases not matched to a gene: 14. Germline CDR1 is MNHEY and CDR2 is SMNVEV (reference sequence). The CDR3 has 12 amino acids. The DNA for the CDR3 is TGTGCCAGTCCTCGGCCTCCGGGACAGCCGTACTTC. Amino acid sequence: CASPRPPGQPYF.

This clone was observed many times. The V and J genes are TRBV11-2 and TRBJ2-3; the match to TRBD2 covers 7 bases. The length of the CDR3 is 13 residues. V shed 8 bases and J 2 bases; nucleotides not matched to a gene: 4. Germline CDR1 reads SGHAT; CDR2 reads FQNNGV. The CDR3 DNA sequence: TGTGCCAGCCGCGGGGGTTACACAGATACGCAGTATTTT. Encoded protein: CASRGGYTDTQYF.

The chain has TRBV5-1 and TRBJ2-7, with TRBD2 matching 9 bases. With V trimmed by 2 bases and J by 2 bases, 2 bases remained unmatched. The CDR3 has 14 amino acids. CDR1 SGHRS and CDR2 YFSETQ come from the germline V gene. CDR3 sequence: CASSLLAGAYEQYF. The CDR3 DNA follows: TGCGCCAGCAGCTTACTAGCGGGTGCCTACGAGCAGTACTTC.

V usage is TRBV6-5 and J usage is TRBJ2-1, with 8 nucleotides matching TRBD2. CDR1 is MNHEY and CDR2 is SVGAGI in the germline V gene. This CDR3 is built from 16 residues. Trimming at V came to 0 bases and at J to 4 bases, leaving 5 bases not matched to a gene. The CDR3 here is CASSYSGGGGYNEQFF. CDR3 nucleotide sequence: TGTGCCAGCAGTTACTCGGGTGGCGGGGGGTACAATGAGCAGTTCTTC.

A few counts support this clone. The chain couples TRBV30 to TRBJ1-2, with D tentatively TRBD1 (6 bases). Germline-derived CDR1 and CDR2 are GTSNPN and SVGIG (reference sequence). Trimming stripped 0 bases from V and 3 bases from J, with 8 bases between. The CDR3 contains 13 residues. The CDR3 is CAWSVYRDYGYTF. As DNA, the CDR3 is TGTGCCTGGAGTGTATACAGGGACTATGGCTACACCTTC.

The rearrangement uses TRBV27 and TRBJ2-7, with a possible D match to TRBD1 (6 bases). The V gene's germline CDR1 is MNHEY and CDR2 SMNVEV (reference sequence). The CDR3 has 15 residues. The germline V and J ends were trimmed by 0 bases and 2 bases, with 11 bases remaining between them. This chain's CDR3 is CASSLSGAYPYEQYF. For the CDR3, the DNA is TGTGCCAGCAGTTTATCGGGGGCATATCCCTACGAGCAGTACTTC.

This clone came up a few times. The chain couples TRBV10-3 to TRBJ2-1; D is possibly TRBD1 (6 bases). V lost 2 bases to trimming and J lost 10 bases, with 18 bases between them. CDR3 size: 15 residues. Germline V lookup: CDR1 ENHRY, CDR2 SYGVKD. The CDR3 DNA reads as TGTGCCATCAGTGAGCCAGGGGTCCTCAATCTGGAGCAGTTCTTC. This codes for CAISEPGVLNLEQFF.

The chain couples TRBV30 to TRBJ2-2; possibly TRBD2 for D (5 bases). There are 14 residues in the CDR3. The ends were cut back, 3 bases at V and 5 bases at J, with 13 bases in the middle. Germline values: CDR1 GTSNPN, CDR2 SVGIG (reference sequence). CDR3 coding DNA: TGTGCCTGGAGGAACCCGGACTTAACCGGGGAGCTGTTTTTT. Amino acid sequence: CAWRNPDLTGELFF.

The chain uses TRBV3-1 (or the pseudogene TRBV3-2) and TRBJ1-5, with D tentatively TRBD1 (6 bases). This CDR3 has 17 amino acids. V was shortened by 4 bases and J by 4 bases, with 20 bases between the two germline ends. The germline CDR1 and CDR2 sequences are LGHDT and YNNKEL (reference sequence). The CDR3 sequence is CASSLSTFRGRNQPQHF. CDR3 in DNA: TGTGCCAGCAGCCTTTCTACCTTCAGGGGACGGAATCAGCCCCAGCATTTT.

J is TRBJ2-3 and V is TRBV6-1, with 7 bases fitting TRBD1. From germline, CDR1 is MNHNS and CDR2 SASEGT. CDR3 length: 17 residues. V lost 0 bases to trimming and J lost 2 bases; unmatched junction nucleotides: 8. For the CDR3, the DNA is TGTGCCAGCAGTGAAGCCGGCAGGGGGTATATCACAGATACGCAGTATTTT. This gives the protein CASSEAGRGYITDTQYF.

The rearrangement joins TRBV9 to TRBJ2-3; 9 bases agree with TRBD2. The CDR3 spans 14 residues. Trimming removed 3 bases from V and 5 bases from J; junction bases left unmatched: 4. The germline CDR1 and CDR2 sequences are SGDLS and YYNGEE. The CDR3 DNA reads as TGTGCCAGCAGCGGCGGGGGGGCAGGAGATACGCAGTATTTT. Translation: CASSGGGAGDTQYF.

As to this clone: The junction does not match germline at one end; this may be a read error. The CDR3 DNA follows: TGTGCCAGCAGCGGAGGACAGGGGAAGGACCATTATACTTCACCCCTCCACTTT. Protein product: CASSGGQGKDHYTSPLHF. This chain connects TRBV3-1 (or the pseudogene TRBV3-2) to TRBJ1-6, with TRBD1 identical over 9 bases. Germline values: CDR1 LGHDT, CDR2 YNNKEL (reference sequence). The length of the CDR3 is 18 residues.